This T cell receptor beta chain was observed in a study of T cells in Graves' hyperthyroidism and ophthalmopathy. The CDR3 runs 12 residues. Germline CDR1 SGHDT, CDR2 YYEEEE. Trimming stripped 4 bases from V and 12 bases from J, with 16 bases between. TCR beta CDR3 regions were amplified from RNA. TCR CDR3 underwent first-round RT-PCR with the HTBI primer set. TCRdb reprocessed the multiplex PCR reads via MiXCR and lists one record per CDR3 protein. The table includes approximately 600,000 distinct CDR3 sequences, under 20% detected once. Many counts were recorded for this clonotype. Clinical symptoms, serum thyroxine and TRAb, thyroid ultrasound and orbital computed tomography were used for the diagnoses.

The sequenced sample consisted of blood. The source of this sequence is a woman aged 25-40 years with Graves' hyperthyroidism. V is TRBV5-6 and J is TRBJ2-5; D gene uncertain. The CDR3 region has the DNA TGTGCCAGCAGCGTCGCGGCGACTGCGGAGTACTTC. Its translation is CASSVAATAEYF.